These 15 T cell receptor beta chains originate from one sample sequenced in a study of blood T cells in healthy people across ages. Primed by a sample-barcoded 5' primer and a J-beta primer mix, a second PCR proceeded for roughly 7 to 12 cycles. One entry per CDR3 protein, called by TCRdb with MiXCR from the 5' RACE reads. The sample shows around 1,500,000 distinct CDR3 sequences, 35% to 45% of them seen only once. What was sequenced was blood. The receptors were sampled from a woman aged 18-35 years in good health.

V usage is TRBV20-1 and J usage is TRBJ2-3; the match to TRBD2 covers 9 bases. The J segment lost 5 bases and the V segment lost 4 bases, leaving 10 bases of the junction unmatched. This CDR3 has 15 amino acids. Germline CDR1 DFQATT, CDR2 SNEGSKA (reference sequence). CDR3 loop: CSAIGRGGAGDTQYF. In DNA form, the CDR3 reads TGCAGTGCTATCGGACGCGGGGGGGCAGGAGATACGCAGTATTTT.

This clonotype was found a few times. The chain joins TRBV6-1 to TRBJ2-3; TRBD2 is a possible D gene (5 bases). Germline V gene sequence: CDR1 MNHNS, CDR2 SASEGT. The CDR3 contains 16 residues. V was pared by 6 bases and J by 2 bases, with 18 bases between. CDR3 residues: CASSRGFLSATDTQYF. Here the CDR3 DNA reads TGTGCCAGCAGCCGGGGATTTCTCTCGGCCACAGATACGCAGTATTTT.

The chain is built from TRBV20-1 and TRBJ2-7; D might be TRBD1 (5 bases). Trimming cost V 6 bases and J 0 bases, with 12 bases left between them. Per the germline V gene, CDR1 is DFQATT and CDR2 is SNEGSKA (reference sequence). The CDR3 length is 13 residues. CDR3 amino acids: CSAATGVSYEQYF. For the CDR3, the DNA is TGCAGTGCCGCAACAGGAGTCTCCTACGAGCAGTACTTC.

CDR3 sequence (DNA): TGTGCCAGCAGCTTAGGGCCGGCGGGAGTGAACGGGGAGCTGTTTTTT. Its protein is CASSLGPAGVNGELFF. The V and J genes are TRBV11-2 and TRBJ2-2, with TRBD2 matching 7 bases. The germline gives CDR1 SGHAT, CDR2 FQNNGV. The CDR3 has 16 residues. Germline trimming cut 1 base from V and 7 bases from J; bases unmatched to any gene: 9. Complete variable domain (other parts from reference TRBV11-2 and TRBJ2-2): EAGVAQSPRYKIIEKRQSVAFWCNPISGHATLYWYQQILGQGPKLLIQFQNNGVVDDSQLPKDRFSAERLKGVDSTLKIQPAKLEDSAVYLCASSLGPAGVNGELFFGEGSRLTVL.

The CDR3 sequence is CSAYRGGGEQFF. The DNA for the CDR3 is TGCAGTGCGTATCGCGGCGGGGGTGAGCAGTTCTTC. This chain uses TRBV20-1 with TRBJ2-1; 7 bases agree with TRBD2. The trim removed 6 bases at V and 9 bases at J, leaving 8 bases unmatched. The CDR3 spans 12 residues. Germline V gene sequence: CDR1 DFQATT, CDR2 SNEGSKA (reference sequence).

This clonotype was seen a handful of times. The rearrangement links TRBV29-1 to TRBJ1-5, with a tentative D call TRBD1 (6 bases). Germline values: CDR1 SQVTM, CDR2 ANQGSEA. V lost 7 bases, J lost 6 bases, and 13 bases lay in between. CDR3 length: 12 residues. CDR3 residues: CSAGGGSQPQHF. In DNA, the CDR3 is TGCAGCGCTGGAGGGGGATCTCAGCCCCAGCATTTT.

This clonotype was counted a few times. The rearrangement joins TRBV10-3 to TRBJ1-1; 11 bases map to TRBD1. CDR1 and CDR2 (germline): ENHRY, SYGVKD. The CDR3 is made up of 17 amino acids. J lost 3 bases, V lost 8 bases, and 14 bases had no gene match. CDR3 protein: CAIAGQGAGIKDTEAFF. In DNA form, the CDR3 reads TGTGCCATCGCCGGACAGGGGGCCGGGATTAAGGACACTGAAGCTTTCTTT.

This chain's CDR3 is CSASSELAGGRKTQFF. CDR3 coding DNA: TGCAGTGCTTCATCAGAGCTAGCGGGGGGGAGGAAGACCCAGTTCTTC. The chain combines TRBV20-1 with TRBJ2-1; 12 positions agree with TRBD2. This CDR3 has 16 amino acids. The junction had 18 bases not matched to a gene; V was cut back by 5 bases and J by 13 bases. CDR1 is DFQATT and CDR2 is SNEGSKA in the germline V gene (reference sequence).

This clonotype was seen a handful of times. The V call is TRBV6-1, the J call TRBJ1-2; no clear D gene. Germline CDR1 reads MNHNS; CDR2 reads SASEGT. The length of the CDR3 is 10 residues. V was clipped by 6 bases and J by 7 bases, with 6 bases between them. This CDR3 is CASSEAGYTF. CDR3 nucleotide sequence: TGTGCCAGCAGCGAGGCTGGCTACACCTTC.

The table lists this clonotype with a few counts. This rearrangement joins TRBV7-9 to TRBJ2-5, with 7 bases fitting TRBD1. The V and J ends lost 4 bases and 4 bases, in that order; junction bases with no gene match: 18. Per germline, CDR1 SEHNR and CDR2 FQNEAQ (reference sequence). There are 18 residues in the CDR3. As DNA, the CDR3 is TGTGCCAGCAGCTGGAAGACAGGGATTTCTTCTATTTTAGAGACCCAGTACTTC. It encodes CASSWKTGISSILETQYF.

V gene TRBV7-2 combines with J gene TRBJ2-3; D is undetermined. The CDR3 runs 14 residues. V lost 5 bases and J 2 bases, leaving 11 bases between the germline ends. CDR1 is SGHTA and CDR2 is FQGNSA in the germline V gene. The CDR3 is CASSPTLLTDTQYF. The CDR3 DNA follows: TGTGCCAGCAGCCCCACCCTCCTCACAGATACGCAGTATTTT.

The chain has TRBV20-1 and TRBJ2-1; D may be TRBD2 (6 bases). Germline lookup yields CDR1 DFQATT and CDR2 SNEGSKA (reference sequence). The CDR3 consists of 14 residues. V lost 3 bases, J lost 8 bases, and 17 bases lay in between. CDR3 protein: CSARDYLVIDEQFF. The DNA for the CDR3 is TGCAGTGCTAGGGACTACTTGGTAATAGATGAGCAGTTCTTC.

This clonotype has just a few counts. The CDR3, as DNA: TGTGCCAGCAGAGGGGGAAGCACTGAAGCTTTCTTT. Its protein product is CASRGGSTEAFF. The chain is built from TRBV7-9 and TRBJ1-1; D might be TRBD1 (6 bases). V was pared by 6 bases and J by 4 bases, with 9 bases between. The CDR3 has 12 residues. Germline CDR1 reads SEHNR; CDR2 reads FQNEAQ (reference sequence).

This clonotype has a handful of counts. This chain joins TRBV6-2 or TRBV6-3 and TRBJ2-6; 11 positions agree with TRBD2. Germline CDR1 is MNHEY and CDR2 is SVGEGT. The CDR3 length is 16 residues. V was clipped by 10 bases and J by 0 bases; unmatched bases: 5. CDR3 sequence: CATGTSGASGANVLTF. For the CDR3, the DNA is TGTGCCACCGGGACTAGCGGCGCCTCTGGGGCCAACGTCCTGACTTTC.

This clonotype has only a few counts. V gene TRBV15 combines with J gene TRBJ2-1; D is possibly TRBD2 (5 bases). The CDR3 length is 15 residues. V lost 5 bases to trimming and J lost 6 bases, with 17 bases between them. The germline gives CDR1 LNHNV, CDR2 YYDKDF (reference sequence). Written as DNA, the CDR3 is TGTGCCACCAGCGCGAGGGTCCTCCTGCCCAATGAGCAGTTCTTC. It specifies CATSARVLLPNEQFF.